The sequence of this T cell receptor beta chain was determined in a study of T cells in localized non-small cell lung cancer. The CDR3 totals 14 residues. With 0 bases removed from V and 0 bases from J, the gap between germline ends came to 6 bases. Profiling relied on immunoSEQ multiplex PCR, and the TCRdb table lists in-frame clones only, not all of them. The sample includes about 15,000 clones, roughly 86% of them seen just once. This receptor was obtained from a male donor older than 55 with stage II lung adenocarcinoma. The chain recombines TRBV5-3 with TRBJ1-1; unclear D gene. TRBV5-3 is filed as an ORF, its function uncertain. This sample comprised peripheral blood mononuclear cells, obtained before any cancer treatment. The CDR3 coding sequence is TGTGCCAGAAGCTTGGAGCGGGTGAACACTGAAGCTTTCTTT. Amino acids: CARSLERVNTEAFF.